This entry lists 5 T cell receptor beta chains sequenced from one sample in a study of shared clonotypes between healthy human individuals. Clones were read by immunoSEQ multiplex PCR, and TCRdb kept only the in-frame ones, dropping some. The sample shows about half a million clones, 70% to 85% of them seen only once. The sequenced sample consisted of PBMCs. The source is a woman aged 40 to 55 in good health. Some clones in this sample may be carry-over from other donors' samples.

The chain has TRBV11-2 and TRBJ2-5; TRBD1 agrees at 8 bases. This CDR3 contains 15 residues. Germline loops: CDR1 SGHAT, CDR2 FQNNGV. J was trimmed by 4 bases and V by 4 bases; bases with no gene match: 8. For the CDR3, the DNA is TGTGCCAGCAGCTCGACCCGGACAGGGCGAGAGACCCAGTACTTC. Protein sequence: CASSSTRTGRETQYF.

The gene calls are TRBV6-1 and TRBJ2-1, with 7 bases fitting TRBD1. After removal of 6 bases from V and 5 bases from J, the junction contained 4 bases not matched to a gene. Germline V gives CDR1 MNHNS, CDR2 SASEGT. The CDR3 spans 13 residues. The CDR3 sequence: CASRGQINNEQFF. CDR3 DNA sequence: TGTGCCAGCAGGGGACAGATAAACAATGAGCAGTTCTTC.

The chain employs TRBV7-9 and TRBJ2-1, with 7 bases that match TRBD1. With V trimmed by 5 bases and J by 5 bases, 3 bases remained unmatched. In germline, CDR1 is SEHNR, CDR2 FQNEAQ (reference sequence). This CDR3 is 13 amino acids long. The CDR3 nucleotides are TGTGCCAGCAGCCCTGGGACAGACAATGAGCAGTTCTTC. This encodes CASSPGTDNEQFF. Full variable domain (outside the CDR3, taken from reference TRBV7-9 and TRBJ2-1): DTGVSQNPRHKITKRGQNVTFRCDPISEHNRLYWYRQTLGQGPEFLTYFQNEAQLEKSRLLSDRFSAERPKGSFSTLEIQRTEQGDSAMYLCASSPGTDNEQFFGPGTRLTVL.

J is TRBJ2-2 and V is TRBV5-6; tentative D call: TRBD2 (6 bases). This CDR3 has 16 residues. The V end was cut by 4 bases, the J end by 3 bases, with 16 bases between. Germline CDR1 SGHDT, CDR2 YYEEEE. This CDR3 reads CASSPVGRRYTGELFF. CDR3 nucleotide sequence: TGTGCCAGCAGCCCGGTGGGGAGGCGCTACACCGGGGAGCTGTTTTTT.

J is TRBJ1-4 and V is TRBV7-3; 9 bases line up with TRBD1. The germline V gene has CDR1 SGHTA and CDR2 FQGTGA. The V segment lost 5 bases and the J segment 10 bases; nucleotides outside the gene matches: 17. This CDR3 contains 17 residues. CDR3 protein: CASSPRGTGYLCRKLFF. The DNA for the CDR3 is TGTGCCAGCAGCCCGAGGGGGACAGGGTATCTATGCCGAAAACTGTTTTTT.